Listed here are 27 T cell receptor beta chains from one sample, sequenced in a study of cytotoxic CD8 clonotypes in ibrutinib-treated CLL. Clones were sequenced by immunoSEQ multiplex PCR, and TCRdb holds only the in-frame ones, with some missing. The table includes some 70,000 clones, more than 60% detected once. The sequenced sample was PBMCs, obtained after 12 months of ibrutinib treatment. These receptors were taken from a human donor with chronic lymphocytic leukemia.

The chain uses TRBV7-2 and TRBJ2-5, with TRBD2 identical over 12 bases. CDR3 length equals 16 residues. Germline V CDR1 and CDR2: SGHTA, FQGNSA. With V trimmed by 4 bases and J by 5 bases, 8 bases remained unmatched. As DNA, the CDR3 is TGTGCCAGCAGCTCATGGACTAGCGGGGTCCGTGAGACCCAGTACTTC. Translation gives CASSSWTSGVRETQYF.

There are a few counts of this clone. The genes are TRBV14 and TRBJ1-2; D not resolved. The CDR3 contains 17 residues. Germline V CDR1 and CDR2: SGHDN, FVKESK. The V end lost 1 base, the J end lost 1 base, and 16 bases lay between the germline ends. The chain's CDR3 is CASSQGSASWNNYGYTF. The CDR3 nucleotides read TGTGCCAGCAGCCAAGGGTCAGCCAGCTGGAATAACTATGGCTACACCTTC.

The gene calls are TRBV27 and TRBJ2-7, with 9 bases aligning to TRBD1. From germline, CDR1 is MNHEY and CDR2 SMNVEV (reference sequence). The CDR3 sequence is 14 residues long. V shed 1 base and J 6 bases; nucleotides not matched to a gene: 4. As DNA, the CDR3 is TGTGCCAGCAGTTTATGGGACAGGGAGGCCGAGCAGTACTTC. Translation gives CASSLWDREAEQYF.

The CDR3, as DNA: TGTGCCAGCATTCCCGGGACAGAGTATAATTCACCCCTCCACTTT. Translated, it gives CASIPGTEYNSPLHF. This chain connects TRBV6-1 to TRBJ1-6, with 7 bases lining up with TRBD1. Trimming at V came to 7 bases and at J to 4 bases, leaving 7 bases not matched to a gene. The CDR3 is 15 amino acids. CDR1 and CDR2 (germline): MNHNS, SASEGT.

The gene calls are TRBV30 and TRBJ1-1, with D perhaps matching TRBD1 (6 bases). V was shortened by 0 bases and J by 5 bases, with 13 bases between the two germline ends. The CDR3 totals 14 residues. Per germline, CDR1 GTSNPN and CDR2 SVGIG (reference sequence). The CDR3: CAWSVDEGGTEAFF. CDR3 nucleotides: TGTGCCTGGAGTGTGGATGAGGGGGGAACTGAAGCTTTCTTT.

The CDR3 DNA follows: TGTGCCAGCAAGATTGGGGACAGGTTCTACAATGAGCAGTTCTTC. This sequence encodes CASKIGDRFYNEQFF. The V and J genes are TRBV28 and TRBJ2-1; TRBD1 agrees at 8 bases. The CDR3 length is 15 residues. Germline trimming cut 7 bases from V and 3 bases from J; bases unmatched to any gene: 8. CDR1 MDHEN and CDR2 SYDVKM come from the germline V gene.

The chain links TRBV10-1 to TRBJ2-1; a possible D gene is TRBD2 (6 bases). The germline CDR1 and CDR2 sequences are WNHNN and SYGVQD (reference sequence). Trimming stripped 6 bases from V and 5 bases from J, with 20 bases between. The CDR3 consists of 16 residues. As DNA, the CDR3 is TGCGCCAGCAGATTTCCTCGGGGGTATAAGGACAATGAGCAGTTCTTC. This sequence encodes CASRFPRGYKDNEQFF.

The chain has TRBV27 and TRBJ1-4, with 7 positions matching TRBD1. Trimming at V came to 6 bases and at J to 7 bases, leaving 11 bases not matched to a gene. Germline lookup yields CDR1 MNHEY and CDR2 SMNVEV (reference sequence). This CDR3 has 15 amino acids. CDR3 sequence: CASRELTGFGEKLFF. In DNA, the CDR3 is TGTGCCAGCAGGGAGTTGACAGGGTTCGGTGAAAAACTGTTTTTT. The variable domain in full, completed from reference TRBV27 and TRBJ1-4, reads EAQVTQNPRYLITVTGKKLTVTCSQNMNHEYMSWYRQDPGLGLRQIYYSMNVEVTDKGDVPEGYKVSRKEKRNFPLILESPSPNQTSLYFCASRELTGFGEKLFFGSGTQLSVL.

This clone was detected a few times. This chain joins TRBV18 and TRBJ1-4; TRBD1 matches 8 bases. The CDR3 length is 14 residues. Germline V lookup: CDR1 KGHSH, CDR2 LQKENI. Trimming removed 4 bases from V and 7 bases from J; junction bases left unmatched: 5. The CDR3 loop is CASSLPGQAEKLFF. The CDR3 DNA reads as TGTGCCAGCTCACTGCCGGGACAGGCTGAAAAACTGTTTTTT.

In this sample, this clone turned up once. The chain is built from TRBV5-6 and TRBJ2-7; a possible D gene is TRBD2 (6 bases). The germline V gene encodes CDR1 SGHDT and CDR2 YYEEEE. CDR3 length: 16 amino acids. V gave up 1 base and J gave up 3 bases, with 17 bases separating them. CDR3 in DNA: TGTGCCAGCAGCTTGATTCGGGGGAGGAGTAGCTACGAGCAGTACTTC. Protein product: CASSLIRGRSSYEQYF.

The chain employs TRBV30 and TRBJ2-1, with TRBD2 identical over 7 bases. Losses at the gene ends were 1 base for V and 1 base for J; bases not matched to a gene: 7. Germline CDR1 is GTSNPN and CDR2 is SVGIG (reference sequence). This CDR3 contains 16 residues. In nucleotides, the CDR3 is TGTGCCTGGAGTGGGACCGGGCGGGGGTCCTACAATGAGCAGTTCTTC. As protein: CAWSGTGRGSYNEQFF.

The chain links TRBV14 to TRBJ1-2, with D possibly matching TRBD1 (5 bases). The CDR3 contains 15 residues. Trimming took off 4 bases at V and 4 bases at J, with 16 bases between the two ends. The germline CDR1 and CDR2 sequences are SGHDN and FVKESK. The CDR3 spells CASSLTGGTPYGYTF. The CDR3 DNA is TGTGCCAGCAGCCTAACAGGCGGGACTCCCTATGGCTACACCTTC. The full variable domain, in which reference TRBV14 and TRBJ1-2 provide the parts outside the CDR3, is EAGVTQFPSHSVIEKGQTVTLRCDPISGHDNLYWYRRVMGKEIKFLLHFVKESKQDESGMPNNRFLAERTGGTYSTLKVQPAELEDSGVYFCASSLTGGTPYGYTFGSGTRLTVV.

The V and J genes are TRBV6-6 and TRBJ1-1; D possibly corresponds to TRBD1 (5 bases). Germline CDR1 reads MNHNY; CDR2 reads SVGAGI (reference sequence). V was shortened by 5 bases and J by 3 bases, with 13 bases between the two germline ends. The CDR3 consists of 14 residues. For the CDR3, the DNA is TGTGCCAGCAGTCGCGGGGGGAGCGACACTGAAGCTTTCTTT. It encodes CASSRGGSDTEAFF.

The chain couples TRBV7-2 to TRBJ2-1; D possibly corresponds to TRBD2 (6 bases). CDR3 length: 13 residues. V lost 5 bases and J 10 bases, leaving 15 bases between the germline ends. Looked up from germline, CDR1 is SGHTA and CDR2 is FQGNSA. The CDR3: CASSPRLVLEQFF. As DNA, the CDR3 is TGTGCCAGCAGCCCTCGACTAGTCCTCGAGCAGTTCTTC.

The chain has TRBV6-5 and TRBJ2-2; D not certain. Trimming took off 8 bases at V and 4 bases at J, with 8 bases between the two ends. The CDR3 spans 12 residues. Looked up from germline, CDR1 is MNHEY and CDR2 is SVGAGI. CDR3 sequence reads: CASYKSTGELFF. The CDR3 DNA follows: TGTGCCAGCTATAAGAGCACCGGGGAGCTGTTTTTT.

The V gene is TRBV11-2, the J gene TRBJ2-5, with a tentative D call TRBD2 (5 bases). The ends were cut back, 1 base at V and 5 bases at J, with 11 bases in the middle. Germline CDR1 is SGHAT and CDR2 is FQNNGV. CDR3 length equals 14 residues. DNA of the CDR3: TGTGCCAGCAGCTTAGTTGGGTCTAGCGAGACCCAGTACTTC. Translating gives CASSLVGSSETQYF.

The CDR3 region is CASSATEGNSPLHF. CDR3 nucleotide sequence: TGTGCCAGCTCAGCAACAGAGGGCAATTCACCCCTCCACTTT. The chain has TRBV18 and TRBJ1-6, with no clear D. Trimming stripped 5 bases from V and 7 bases from J, with 12 bases between. CDR3 size: 14 residues. Germline V gene data show CDR1 as KGHSH and CDR2 as LQKENI.

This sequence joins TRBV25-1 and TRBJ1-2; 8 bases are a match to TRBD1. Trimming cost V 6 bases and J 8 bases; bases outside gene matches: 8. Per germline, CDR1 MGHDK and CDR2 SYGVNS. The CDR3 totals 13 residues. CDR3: CASRTGATFGYTF. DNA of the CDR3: TGTGCCAGCAGGACAGGGGCTACGTTCGGCTACACCTTC.

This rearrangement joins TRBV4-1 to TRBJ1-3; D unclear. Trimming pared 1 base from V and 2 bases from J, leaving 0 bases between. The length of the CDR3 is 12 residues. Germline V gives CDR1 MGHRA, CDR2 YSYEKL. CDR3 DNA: TGCGCCAGCAGCCAAGCTGGAAACACCATATATTTT. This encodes CASSQAGNTIYF.

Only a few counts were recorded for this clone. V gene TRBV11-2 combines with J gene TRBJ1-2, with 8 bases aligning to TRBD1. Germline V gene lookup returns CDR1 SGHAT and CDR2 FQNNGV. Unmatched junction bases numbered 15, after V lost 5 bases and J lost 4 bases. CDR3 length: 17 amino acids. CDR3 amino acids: CASSPLTDRGRLYGYTF. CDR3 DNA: TGTGCCAGCAGCCCACTTACTGACAGGGGCAGACTCTATGGCTACACCTTC.

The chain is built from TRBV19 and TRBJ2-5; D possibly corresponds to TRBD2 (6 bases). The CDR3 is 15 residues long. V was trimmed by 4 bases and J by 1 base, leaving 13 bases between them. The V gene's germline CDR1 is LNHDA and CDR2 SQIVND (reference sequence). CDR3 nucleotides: TGTGCCAGTAGTAACTATTGGCGGGGCCAAGAGACCCAGTACTTC. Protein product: CASSNYWRGQETQYF. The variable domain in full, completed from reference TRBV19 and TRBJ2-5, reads DGGITQSPKYLFRKEGQNVTLSCEQNLNHDAMYWYRQDPGQGLRLIYYSQIVNDFQKGDIAEGYSVSREKKESFPLTVTSAQKNPTAFYLCASSNYWRGQETQYFGPGTRLLVL.

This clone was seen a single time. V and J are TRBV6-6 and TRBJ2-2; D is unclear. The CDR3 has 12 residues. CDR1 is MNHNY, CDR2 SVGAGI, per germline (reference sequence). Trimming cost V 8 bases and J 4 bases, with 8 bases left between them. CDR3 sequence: CASRQSTGELFF. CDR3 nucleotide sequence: TGTGCCAGCCGGCAGAGCACCGGGGAGCTGTTTTTT.

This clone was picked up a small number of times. This chain's CDR3 is CASRNRGQRGNQPQHF. In nucleotides, the CDR3 is TGTGCCAGCAGGAACAGGGGGCAAAGGGGCAATCAGCCCCAGCATTTT. The chain links TRBV27 to TRBJ1-5; the match to TRBD1 covers 9 bases. With V trimmed by 6 bases and J by 2 bases, 8 bases remained unmatched. The CDR3 spans 16 residues. Germline V gene sequence: CDR1 MNHEY, CDR2 SMNVEV (reference sequence).

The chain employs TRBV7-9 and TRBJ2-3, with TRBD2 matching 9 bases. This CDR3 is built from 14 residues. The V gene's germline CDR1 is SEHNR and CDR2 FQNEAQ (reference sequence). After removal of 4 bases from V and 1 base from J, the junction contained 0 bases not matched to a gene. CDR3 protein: CASSSSGGTDTQYF. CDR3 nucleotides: TGTGCCAGCAGCTCTAGCGGGGGCACAGATACGCAGTATTTT.

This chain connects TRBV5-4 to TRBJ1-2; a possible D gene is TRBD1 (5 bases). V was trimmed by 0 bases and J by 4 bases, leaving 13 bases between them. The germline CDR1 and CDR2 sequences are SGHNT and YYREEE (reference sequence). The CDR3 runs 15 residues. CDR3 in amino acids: CASSLVGGFGYGYTF. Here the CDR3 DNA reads TGTGCCAGCAGCTTGGTGGGGGGATTTGGCTATGGCTACACCTTC.

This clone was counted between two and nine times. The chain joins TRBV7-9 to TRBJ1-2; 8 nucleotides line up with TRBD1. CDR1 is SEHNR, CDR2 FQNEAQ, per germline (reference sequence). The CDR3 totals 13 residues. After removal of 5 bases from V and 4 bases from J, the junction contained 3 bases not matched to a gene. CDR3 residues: CASSPTGGYGYTF. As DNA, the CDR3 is TGTGCCAGCAGCCCTACAGGGGGCTATGGCTACACCTTC.

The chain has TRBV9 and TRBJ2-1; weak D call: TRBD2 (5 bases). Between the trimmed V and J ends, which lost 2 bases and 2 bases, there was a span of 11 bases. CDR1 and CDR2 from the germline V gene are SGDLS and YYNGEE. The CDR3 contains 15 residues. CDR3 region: CASSVSPGAYNEQFF. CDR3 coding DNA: TGTGCCAGCAGCGTTTCCCCCGGGGCCTACAATGAGCAGTTCTTC.